The next 9 T cell receptor beta chains were all read from a single sample in a study of blood T cell repertoires in COVID-19. Clones were read by immunoSEQ multiplex PCR, and TCRdb kept only the in-frame ones, dropping some. The sample has 65,000 or so clones, approximately 84% seen once. Sequences were obtained from peripheral blood. The receptors shown here come from a man in his 60s with acute or convalescent COVID-19.

The V call is TRBV7-9, the J call TRBJ2-3; the D is unclear. The CDR3 has 12 residues. Per germline, CDR1 SEHNR and CDR2 FQNEAQ (reference sequence). Trimming took 4 bases from V and 6 from J, leaving 8 bases between them. The CDR3 DNA reads TGTGCCAGCAGCTCCCTGGAGGATACGCAGTATTTT. As protein: CASSSLEDTQYF. The entire variable domain, with the rest obtained from reference TRBV7-9 and TRBJ2-3, is as follows: DTGVSQNPRHKITKRGQNVTFRCDPISEHNRLYWYRQTLGQGPEFLTYFQNEAQLEKSRLLSDRFSAERPKGSFSTLEIQRTEQGDSAMYLCASSSLEDTQYFGPGTRLTVL.

As DNA, the CDR3 is TGTGCCAGTTTGAAATACACCTACAATGAGCAGTTCTTC. Its protein is CASLKYTYNEQFF. The gene calls are TRBV2 and TRBJ2-1; D is unresolved. This CDR3 comprises 13 residues. Trimming cost V 9 bases and J 2 bases, with 11 bases left between them. Germline V gene data show CDR1 as SNHLY and CDR2 as FYNNEI.

The V call is TRBV30, the J call TRBJ1-1; D is possibly TRBD1 (5 bases). Germline V CDR1 and CDR2: GTSNPN, SVGIG (reference sequence). The CDR3 runs 13 residues. Trimming took 5 bases from V and 3 from J, leaving 13 bases between them. In DNA form, the CDR3 reads TGTGCCTGGGTATACCAGGGCTACACTGAAGCTTTCTTT. It encodes CAWVYQGYTEAFF.

The rearrangement uses TRBV19 and TRBJ1-5; 7 bases are shared with TRBD1. CDR3 length equals 14 residues. Per the germline V gene, CDR1 is LNHDA and CDR2 is SQIVND (reference sequence). Trimming cost V 7 bases and J 5 bases; bases outside gene matches: 8. The CDR3 is CASTPEDRDQPQHF. In nucleotides, the CDR3 is TGTGCCAGTACGCCCGAAGACAGGGATCAGCCCCAGCATTTT.

The chain recombines TRBV11-1 with TRBJ1-6; 9 bases align to TRBD1. The CDR3 covers 12 residues. Per germline, CDR1 SGHAT and CDR2 FQDESV (reference sequence). V lost 8 bases, J lost 16 bases, and 9 bases stayed unmatched. CDR3 sequence (DNA): TGTGCCAGCGGCCGGGACAGGGCTATTCTCCACTTT. As protein: CASGRDRAILHF.

This chain connects TRBV6-1 to TRBJ2-2; the D is unclear. Germline CDR1 reads MNHNS; CDR2 reads SASEGT. CDR3 length: 14 amino acids. The ends were cut back, 2 bases at V and 1 base at J, with 5 bases in the middle. CDR3 bases: TGTGCCAGCAGTGAACTCGGGAACACCGGGGAGCTGTTTTTT. This gives the protein CASSELGNTGELFF.

The chain carries TRBV7-3 and TRBJ1-5, with D hard to call. CDR1 is SGHTA and CDR2 is FQGTGA in the germline V gene. V was clipped by 3 bases and J by 0 bases, with 12 bases between them. The CDR3 contains 16 residues. The CDR3 nucleotides read TGTGCCAGCAGCTTGTGGTGGAGCTATAGCAATCAGCCCCAGCATTTT. It codes for CASSLWWSYSNQPQHF.

This clone was detected once. V gene TRBV7-9 combines with J gene TRBJ2-7; no definite D call. Germline V gene data show CDR1 as SEHNR and CDR2 as FQNEAQ (reference sequence). V lost 4 bases to trimming and J lost 0 bases, with 10 bases between them. This CDR3 is built from 14 residues. The CDR3 coding sequence is TGTGCCAGCAGCTCCACAGCCACCTCCTACGAGCAGTACTTC. Translated, it gives CASSSTATSYEQYF.

Only a few counts were recorded for this clone. The J gene is TRBJ1-2, the V gene TRBV18; D ambiguous. V was clipped by 3 bases and J by 8 bases, with 13 bases between them. This CDR3 has 13 residues. Germline lookup yields CDR1 KGHSH and CDR2 LQKENI. The CDR3 is CASSPGLTGGYTF. Written as DNA, the CDR3 is TGTGCCAGCTCACCCGGACTAACGGGCGGCTACACCTTC.